This TCR beta chain was sequenced in a study of cytomegalovirus exposure and HLA in healthy donors. PCR involved 60 Vbeta and 13 Jbeta primers. Clones were read by immunoSEQ multiplex PCR, and TCRdb kept only the in-frame ones, dropping some. The sample holds 80,000 to 100,000 clones; roughly three quarters are singletons and the top ten take approximately 1.4%. The CDR3 extends over 16 amino acids. Germline loops: CDR1 SNHLY, CDR2 FYNNEI. After removal of 7 bases from V and 1 base from J, the junction contained 7 bases not matched to a gene. Broader study findings: The listing of 150 to 200 TCR beta chains classed them as cytomegalovirus-associated.

As for this clone: Antigen: not known.

The sequenced sample was PBMCs. This chain links TRBV2 with TRBJ2-6, with 7 bases lining up with TRBD2. This TCR was sampled from a man aged 40-55 years in good health and CMV-seronegative. The CDR3 region is CASMSSGLSGANVLTF. The CDR3 DNA reads TGTGCCAGCATGTCTAGCGGACTATCTGGGGCCAACGTCCTGACTTTC.